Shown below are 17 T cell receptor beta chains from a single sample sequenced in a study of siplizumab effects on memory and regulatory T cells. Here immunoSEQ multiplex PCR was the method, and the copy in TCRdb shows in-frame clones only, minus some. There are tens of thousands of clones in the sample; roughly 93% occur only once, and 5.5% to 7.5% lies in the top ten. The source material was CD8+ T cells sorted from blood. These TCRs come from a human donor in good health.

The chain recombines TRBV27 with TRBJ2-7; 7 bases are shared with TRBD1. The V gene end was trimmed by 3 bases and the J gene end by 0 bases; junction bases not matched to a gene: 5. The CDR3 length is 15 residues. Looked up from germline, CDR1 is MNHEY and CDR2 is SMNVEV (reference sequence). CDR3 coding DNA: TGTGCCAGCAGTTTGACAGGGTCCAACTCCTACGAGCAGTACTTC. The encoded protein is CASSLTGSNSYEQYF.

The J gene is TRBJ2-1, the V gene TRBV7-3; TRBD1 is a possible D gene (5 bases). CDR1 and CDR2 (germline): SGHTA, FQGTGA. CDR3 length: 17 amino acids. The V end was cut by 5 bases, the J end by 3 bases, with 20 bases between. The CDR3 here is CASSPNGPQGLYNEQFF. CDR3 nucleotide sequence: TGTGCCAGCAGCCCAAACGGGCCGCAGGGTCTCTACAATGAGCAGTTCTTC.

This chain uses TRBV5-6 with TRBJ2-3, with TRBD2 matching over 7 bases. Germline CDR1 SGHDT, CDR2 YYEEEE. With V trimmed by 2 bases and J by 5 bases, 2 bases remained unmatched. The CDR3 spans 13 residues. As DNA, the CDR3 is TGTGCCAGCAGCTTTAGGGAGGGAGATACGCAGTATTTT. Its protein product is CASSFREGDTQYF. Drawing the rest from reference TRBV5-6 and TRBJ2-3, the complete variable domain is DAGVTQSPTHLIKTRGQQVTLRCSPKSGHDTVSWYQQALGQGPQFIFQYYEEEERQRGNFPDRFSGHQFPNYSSELNVNALLLGDSALYLCASSFREGDTQYFGPGTRLTVL.

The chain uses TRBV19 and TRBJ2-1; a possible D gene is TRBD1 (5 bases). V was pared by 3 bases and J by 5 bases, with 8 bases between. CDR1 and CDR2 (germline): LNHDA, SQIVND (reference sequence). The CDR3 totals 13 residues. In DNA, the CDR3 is TGTGCCAGTAGTATCTCCAGGGACAATGAGCAGTTCTTC. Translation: CASSISRDNEQFF.

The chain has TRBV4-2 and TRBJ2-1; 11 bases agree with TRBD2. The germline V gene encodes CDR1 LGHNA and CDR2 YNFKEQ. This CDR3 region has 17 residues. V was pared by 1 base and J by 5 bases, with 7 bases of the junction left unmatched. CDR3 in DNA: TGTGCCAGCAGCCAAGCCGGGACTAGCGGAGCAAACAATGAGCAGTTCTTC. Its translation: CASSQAGTSGANNEQFF.

CDR3 in DNA: TGTGCCAGCAGCTTATTCGGGGCCTACAATGAGCAGTTCTTC. It is translated as CASSLFGAYNEQFF. This chain connects TRBV11-2 to TRBJ2-1; weak D call: TRBD2 (5 bases). Trimming shortened V by 2 bases and J by 2 bases, and 7 bases separated the two germline ends. The germline CDR1 and CDR2 sequences are SGHAT and FQNNGV. This CDR3 has 14 residues.

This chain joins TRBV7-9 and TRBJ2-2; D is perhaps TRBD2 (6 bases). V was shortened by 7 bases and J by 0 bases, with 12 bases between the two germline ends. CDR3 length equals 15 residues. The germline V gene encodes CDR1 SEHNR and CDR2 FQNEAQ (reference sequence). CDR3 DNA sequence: TGTGCCAGCACCTCGGGGGAAGCGAACACCGGGGAGCTGTTTTTT. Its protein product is CASTSGEANTGELFF.

CDR3 sequence reads: CASSEGGRGSDTQYF. The CDR3 coding sequence is TGTGCCAGCAGTGAAGGGGGCAGGGGGTCAGATACGCAGTATTTT. The chain uses TRBV25-1 and TRBJ2-3; TRBD1 aligns across 7 bases. V was pared by 2 bases and J by 4 bases, with 6 bases of the junction left unmatched. The CDR3 has 15 amino acids. Germline V gene data show CDR1 as MGHDK and CDR2 as SYGVNS.

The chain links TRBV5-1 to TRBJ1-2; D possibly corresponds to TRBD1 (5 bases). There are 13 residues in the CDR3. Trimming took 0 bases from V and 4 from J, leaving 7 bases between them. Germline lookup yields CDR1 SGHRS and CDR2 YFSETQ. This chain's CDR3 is CASSLDRTYGYTF. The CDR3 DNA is TGCGCCAGCAGCTTGGACAGGACCTATGGCTACACCTTC.

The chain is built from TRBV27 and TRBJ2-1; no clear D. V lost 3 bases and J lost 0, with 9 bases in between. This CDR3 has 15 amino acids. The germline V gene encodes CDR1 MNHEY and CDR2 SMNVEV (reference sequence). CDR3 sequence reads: CASSFLGSSYNEQFF. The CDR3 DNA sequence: TGTGCCAGCAGTTTCCTCGGTAGCTCCTACAATGAGCAGTTCTTC.

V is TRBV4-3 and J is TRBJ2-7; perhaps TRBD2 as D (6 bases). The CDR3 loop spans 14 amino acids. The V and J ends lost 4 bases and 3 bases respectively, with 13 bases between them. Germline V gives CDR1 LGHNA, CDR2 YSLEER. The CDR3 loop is CASSPSAGNYEQYF. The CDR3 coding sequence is TGCGCCAGCAGCCCCTCGGCGGGGAACTACGAGCAGTACTTC.

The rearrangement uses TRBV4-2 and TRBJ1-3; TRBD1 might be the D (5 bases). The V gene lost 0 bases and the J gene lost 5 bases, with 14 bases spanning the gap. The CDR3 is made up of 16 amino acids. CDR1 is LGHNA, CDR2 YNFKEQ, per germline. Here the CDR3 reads CASSQDPPGSRNTIYF. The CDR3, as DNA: TGTGCCAGCAGCCAAGATCCCCCAGGGTCGAGAAACACCATATATTTT.

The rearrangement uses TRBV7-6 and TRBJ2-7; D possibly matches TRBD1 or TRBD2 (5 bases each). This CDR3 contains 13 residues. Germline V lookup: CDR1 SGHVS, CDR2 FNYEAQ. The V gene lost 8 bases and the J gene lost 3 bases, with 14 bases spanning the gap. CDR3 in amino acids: CASGPRDGYEQYF. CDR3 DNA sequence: TGTGCCAGCGGACCCCGGGACGGCTACGAGCAGTACTTC.

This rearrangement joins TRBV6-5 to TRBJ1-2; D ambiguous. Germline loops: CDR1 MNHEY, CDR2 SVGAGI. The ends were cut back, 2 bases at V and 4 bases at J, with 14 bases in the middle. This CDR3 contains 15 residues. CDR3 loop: CASSYGSETTYGYTF. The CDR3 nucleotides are TGTGCCAGCAGTTACGGGTCTGAGACGACCTATGGCTACACCTTC.

CDR3 residues: CASSVVSGSITDTQYF. DNA for the CDR3: TGTGCCAGCAGCGTAGTCTCAGGGTCAATCACAGATACGCAGTATTTT. The rearrangement joins TRBV9 to TRBJ2-3, with D possibly being TRBD1 (5 bases). Germline lookup yields CDR1 SGDLS and CDR2 YYNGEE. V was shortened by 0 bases and J by 2 bases, with 13 bases between the two germline ends. The CDR3 has 16 residues.

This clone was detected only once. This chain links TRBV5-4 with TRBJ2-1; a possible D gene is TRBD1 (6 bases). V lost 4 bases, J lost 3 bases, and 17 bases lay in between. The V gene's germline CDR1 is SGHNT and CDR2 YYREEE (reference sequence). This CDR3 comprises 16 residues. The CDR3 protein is CASSPSSGHGYNEQFF. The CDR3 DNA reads TGTGCCAGCAGCCCTTCCTCGGGACACGGCTACAATGAGCAGTTCTTC.

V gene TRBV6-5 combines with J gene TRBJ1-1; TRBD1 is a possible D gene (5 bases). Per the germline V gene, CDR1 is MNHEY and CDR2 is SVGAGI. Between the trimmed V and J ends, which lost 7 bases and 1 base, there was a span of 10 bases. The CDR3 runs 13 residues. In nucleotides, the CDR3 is TGTGCCAGCACTCCGGGACCGAACACTGAAGCTTTCTTT. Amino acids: CASTPGPNTEAFF.